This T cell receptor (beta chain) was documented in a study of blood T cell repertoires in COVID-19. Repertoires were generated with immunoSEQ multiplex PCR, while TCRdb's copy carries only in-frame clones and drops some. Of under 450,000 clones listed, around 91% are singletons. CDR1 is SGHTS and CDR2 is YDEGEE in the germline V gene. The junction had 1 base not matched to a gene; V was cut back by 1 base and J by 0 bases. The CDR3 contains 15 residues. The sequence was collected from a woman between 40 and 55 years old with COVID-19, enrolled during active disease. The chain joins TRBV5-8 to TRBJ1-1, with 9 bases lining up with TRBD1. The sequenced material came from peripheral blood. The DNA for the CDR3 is TGTGCCAGCAGCTTGACAGGGGGCGTGAACACTGAAGCTTTCTTT. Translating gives CASSLTGGVNTEAFF. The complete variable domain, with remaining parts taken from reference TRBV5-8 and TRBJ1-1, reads EAGVTQSPTHLIKTRGQQATLRCSPISGHTSVYWYQQALGLGLQFLLWYDEGEERNRGNFPPRFSGRQFPNYSSELNVNALELEDSALYLCASSLTGGVNTEAFFGQGTRLTVV.